The sequence of this T cell receptor beta chain was determined in a study of shared clonotypes between healthy human individuals. The study ran the assay at deep level. Method: immunoSEQ multiplex PCR; TCRdb's copy keeps in-frame clones and lacks some. This sample yields 2,500,000 or so clones, of which more than 90% are seen a single time; over 0.12% belongs to the top ten. Naive CD45RA+ and memory CD45RA-negative subsets were split from CD4+ cells. The source is a man aged 18 to 29 in good health. The sequenced sample was naive CD4+ T cells sorted from blood. Subset denoted: CD45RA+ positively selected.

The CDR3 protein is CASSSVGTGENQPQHF. The CDR3 DNA reads TGTGCCAGCAGTTCCGTAGGGACAGGCGAGAATCAGCCCCAGCATTTT. The chain joins TRBV6-5 to TRBJ1-5; 8 bases fit TRBD1. Germline values: CDR1 MNHEY, CDR2 SVGAGI. Trimming cost V 4 bases and J 4 bases; bases outside gene matches: 9. This CDR3 has 16 residues.